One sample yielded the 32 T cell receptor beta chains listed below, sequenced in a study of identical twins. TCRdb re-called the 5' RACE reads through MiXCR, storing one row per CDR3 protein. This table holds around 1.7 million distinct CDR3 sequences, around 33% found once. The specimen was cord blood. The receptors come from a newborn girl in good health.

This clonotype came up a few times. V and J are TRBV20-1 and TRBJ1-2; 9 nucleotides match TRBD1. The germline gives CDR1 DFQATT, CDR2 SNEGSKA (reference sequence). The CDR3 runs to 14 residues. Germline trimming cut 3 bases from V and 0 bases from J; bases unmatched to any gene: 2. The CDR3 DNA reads TGCAGTGCTAGGGGGACAGGGACTAACTATGGCTACACCTTC. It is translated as CSARGTGTNYGYTF.

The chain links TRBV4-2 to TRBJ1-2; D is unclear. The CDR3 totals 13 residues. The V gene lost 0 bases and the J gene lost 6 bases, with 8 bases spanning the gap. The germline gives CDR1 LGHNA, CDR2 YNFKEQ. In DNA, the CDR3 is TGTGCCAGCAGCCAAGATTACCAGAATGGCTACACCTTC. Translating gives CASSQDYQNGYTF.

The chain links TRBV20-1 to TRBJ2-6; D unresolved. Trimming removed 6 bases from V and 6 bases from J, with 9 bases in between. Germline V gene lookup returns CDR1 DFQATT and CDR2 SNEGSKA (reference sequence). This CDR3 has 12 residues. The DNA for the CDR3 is TGCAGTGCCCCACCTTTGGCCAACGTCCTGACTTTC. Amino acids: CSAPPLANVLTF.

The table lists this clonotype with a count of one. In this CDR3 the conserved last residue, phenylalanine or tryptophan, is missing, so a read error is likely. CDR3 in DNA: TGCGCCAGCAGCTTGGGGGCAGGTCCTAGCACAGATACGCAGTATGTT. This translates into CASSLGAGPSTDTQYV. V and J are TRBV5-1 and TRBJ2-3; D gene unclear. Germline V lookup: CDR1 SGHRS, CDR2 YFSETQ. The V gene lost 0 bases and the J gene lost 0 bases, with 11 bases spanning the gap. CDR3 length: 16 amino acids.

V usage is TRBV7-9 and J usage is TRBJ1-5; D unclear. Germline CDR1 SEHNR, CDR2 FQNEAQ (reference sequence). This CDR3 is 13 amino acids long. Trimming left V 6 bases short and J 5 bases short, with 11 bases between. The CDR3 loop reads CASSFTSDQPQHF. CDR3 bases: TGTGCCAGCAGTTTTACCTCGGATCAGCCCCAGCATTTT.

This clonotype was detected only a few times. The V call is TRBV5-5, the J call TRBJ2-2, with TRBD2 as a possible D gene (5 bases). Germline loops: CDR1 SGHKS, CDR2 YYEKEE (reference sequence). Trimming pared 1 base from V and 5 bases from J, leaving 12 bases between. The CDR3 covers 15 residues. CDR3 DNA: TGTGCCAGCAGCTTGCAGGCGGGTCTAACCGGGGAGCTGTTTTTT. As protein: CASSLQAGLTGELFF.

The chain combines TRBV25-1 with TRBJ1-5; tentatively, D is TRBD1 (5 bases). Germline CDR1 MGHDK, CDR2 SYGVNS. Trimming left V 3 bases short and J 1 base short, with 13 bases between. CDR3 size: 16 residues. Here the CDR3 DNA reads TGTGCCAGCAGTGAGGCCGGGGGGGGAAGCAATCAGCCCCAGCATTTT. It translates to CASSEAGGGSNQPQHF.

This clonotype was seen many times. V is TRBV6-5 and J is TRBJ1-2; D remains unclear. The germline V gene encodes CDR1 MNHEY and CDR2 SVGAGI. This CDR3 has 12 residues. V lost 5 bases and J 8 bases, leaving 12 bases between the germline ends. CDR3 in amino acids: CASSPGLGGYTF. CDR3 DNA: TGTGCCAGCAGTCCAGGTTTAGGCGGCTACACCTTC.

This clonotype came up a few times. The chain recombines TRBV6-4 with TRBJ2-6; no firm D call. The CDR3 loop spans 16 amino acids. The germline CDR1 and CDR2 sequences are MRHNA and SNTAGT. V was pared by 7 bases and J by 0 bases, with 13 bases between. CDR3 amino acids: CASKEDGFSGANVLTF. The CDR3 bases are TGTGCCAGCAAAGAGGACGGGTTCTCTGGGGCCAACGTCCTGACTTTC.

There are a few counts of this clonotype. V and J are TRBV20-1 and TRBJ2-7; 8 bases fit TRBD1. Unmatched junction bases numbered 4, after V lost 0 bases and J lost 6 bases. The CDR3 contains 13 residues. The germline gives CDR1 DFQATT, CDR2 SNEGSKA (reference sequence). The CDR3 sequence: CSARDPGTGEQYF. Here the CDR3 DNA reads TGCAGTGCTAGAGATCCAGGGACAGGCGAGCAGTACTTC.

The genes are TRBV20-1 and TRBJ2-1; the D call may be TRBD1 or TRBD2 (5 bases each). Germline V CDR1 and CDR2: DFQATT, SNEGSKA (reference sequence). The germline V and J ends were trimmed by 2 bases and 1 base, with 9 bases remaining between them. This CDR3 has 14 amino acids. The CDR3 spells CSARRDVSYNEQFF. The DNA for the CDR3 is TGCAGTGCTAGACGGGACGTATCCTACAATGAGCAGTTCTTC.

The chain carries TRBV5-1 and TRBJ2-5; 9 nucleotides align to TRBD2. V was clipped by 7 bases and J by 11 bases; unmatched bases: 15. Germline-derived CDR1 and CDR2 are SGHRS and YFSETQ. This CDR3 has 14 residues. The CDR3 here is CASGGLARGNEQYF. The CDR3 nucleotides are TGCGCCAGCGGGGGACTAGCAAGAGGTAATGAGCAGTACTTC.

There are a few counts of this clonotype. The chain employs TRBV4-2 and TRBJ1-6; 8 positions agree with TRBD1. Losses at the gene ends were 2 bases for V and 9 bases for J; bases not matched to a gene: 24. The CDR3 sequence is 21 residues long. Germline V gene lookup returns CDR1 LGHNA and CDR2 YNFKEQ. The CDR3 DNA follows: TGTGCCAGCAGCCAACCAACCGAGGACAGGGTATTCGGCCCCACTTCTTCACCCCTCCACTTT. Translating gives CASSQPTEDRVFGPTSSPLHF.

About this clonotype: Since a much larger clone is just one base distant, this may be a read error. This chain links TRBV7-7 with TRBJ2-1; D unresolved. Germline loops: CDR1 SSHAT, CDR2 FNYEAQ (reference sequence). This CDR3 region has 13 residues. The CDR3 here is CASSLKGRDEQFF. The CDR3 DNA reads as TGTGCTAGCAGCTTAAAGGGTAGGGATGAGCAGTTCTTC.

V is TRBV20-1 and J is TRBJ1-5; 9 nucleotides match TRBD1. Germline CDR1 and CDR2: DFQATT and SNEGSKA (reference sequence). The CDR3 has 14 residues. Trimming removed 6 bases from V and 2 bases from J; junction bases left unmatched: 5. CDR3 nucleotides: TGCAGTGCCGGACAGGGGTTCGGCAATCAGCCCCAGCATTTT. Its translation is CSAGQGFGNQPQHF.

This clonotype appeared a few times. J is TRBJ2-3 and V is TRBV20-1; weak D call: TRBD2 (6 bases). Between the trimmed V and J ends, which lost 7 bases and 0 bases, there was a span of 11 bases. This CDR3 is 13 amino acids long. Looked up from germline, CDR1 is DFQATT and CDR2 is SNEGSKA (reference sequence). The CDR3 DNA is TGCAGTGTCCGACTAGGGAGCACAGATACGCAGTATTTT. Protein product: CSVRLGSTDTQYF.

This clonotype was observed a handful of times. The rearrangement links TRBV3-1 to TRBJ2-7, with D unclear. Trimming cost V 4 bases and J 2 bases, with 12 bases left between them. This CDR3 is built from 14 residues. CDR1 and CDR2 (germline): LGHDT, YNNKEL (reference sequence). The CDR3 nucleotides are TGTGCCAGCAGCCTTGGCGCGTTTACCTACGAGCAGTACTTC. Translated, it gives CASSLGAFTYEQYF.

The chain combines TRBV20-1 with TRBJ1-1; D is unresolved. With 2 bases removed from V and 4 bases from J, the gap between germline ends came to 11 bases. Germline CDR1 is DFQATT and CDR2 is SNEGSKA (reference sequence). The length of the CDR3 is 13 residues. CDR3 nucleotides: TGCAGTGCTAGAAGTGGCAGGAGCACTGAAGCTTTCTTT. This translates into CSARSGRSTEAFF.

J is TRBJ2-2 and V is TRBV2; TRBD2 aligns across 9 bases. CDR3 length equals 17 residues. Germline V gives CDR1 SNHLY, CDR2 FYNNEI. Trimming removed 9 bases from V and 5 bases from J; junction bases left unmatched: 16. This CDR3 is CASGKGISGGNTGELFF. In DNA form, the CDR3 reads TGTGCCAGTGGGAAGGGGATTAGCGGGGGAAATACCGGGGAGCTGTTTTTT.

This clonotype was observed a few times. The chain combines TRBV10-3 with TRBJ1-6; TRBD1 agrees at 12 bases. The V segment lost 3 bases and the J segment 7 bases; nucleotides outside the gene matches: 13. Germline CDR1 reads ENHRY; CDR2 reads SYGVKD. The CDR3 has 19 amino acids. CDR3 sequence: CAISDPLRDRGRGNSPLHF. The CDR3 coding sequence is TGTGCCATCAGTGATCCCCTCCGGGACAGGGGGCGCGGGAATTCACCCCTCCACTTT.

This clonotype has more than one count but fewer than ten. The CDR3 sequence: CASKRGDEAFF. In nucleotides, the CDR3 is TGCGCCAGCAAACGGGGGGATGAAGCTTTCTTT. The V and J genes are TRBV5-1 and TRBJ1-1; TRBD1 might be the D (5 bases). This CDR3 spans 11 amino acids. Germline CDR1 reads SGHRS; CDR2 reads YFSETQ. Deletions cut 6 bases from V and 7 bases from J, with 10 bases between.

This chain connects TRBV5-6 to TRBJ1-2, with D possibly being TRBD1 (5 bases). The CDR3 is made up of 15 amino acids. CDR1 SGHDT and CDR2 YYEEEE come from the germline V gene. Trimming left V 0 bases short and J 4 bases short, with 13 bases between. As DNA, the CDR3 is TGTGCCAGCAGCTTGGTTCAGGGCGGTGGCTATGGCTACACCTTC. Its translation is CASSLVQGGGYGYTF.

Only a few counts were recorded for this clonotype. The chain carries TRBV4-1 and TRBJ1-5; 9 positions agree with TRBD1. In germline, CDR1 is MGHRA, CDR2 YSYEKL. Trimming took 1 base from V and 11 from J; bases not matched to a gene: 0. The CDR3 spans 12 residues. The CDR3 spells CASSQGQGAQHF. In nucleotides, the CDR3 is TGCGCCAGCAGCCAAGGACAGGGGGCCCAGCATTTT.

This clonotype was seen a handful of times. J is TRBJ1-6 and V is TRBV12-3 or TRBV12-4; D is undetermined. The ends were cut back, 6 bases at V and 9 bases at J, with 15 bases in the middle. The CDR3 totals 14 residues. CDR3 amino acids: CASSLRVLGSPLHF. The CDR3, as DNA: TGTGCCAGCAGCCTAAGGGTTTTGGGTTCACCCCTCCACTTT.

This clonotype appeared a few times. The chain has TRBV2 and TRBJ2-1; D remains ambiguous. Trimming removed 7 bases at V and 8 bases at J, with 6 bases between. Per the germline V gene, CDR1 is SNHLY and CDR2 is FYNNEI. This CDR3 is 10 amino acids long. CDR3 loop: CASTGDEQFF. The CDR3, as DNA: TGTGCCAGCACCGGTGATGAGCAGTTCTTC.

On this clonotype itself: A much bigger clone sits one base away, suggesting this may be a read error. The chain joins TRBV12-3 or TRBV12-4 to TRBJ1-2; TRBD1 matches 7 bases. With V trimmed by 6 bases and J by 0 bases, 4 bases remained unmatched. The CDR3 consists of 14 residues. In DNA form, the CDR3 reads TGTGCCAGCAGGGGACAGATAACTAACTATGGCTACACCTTC. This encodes CASRGQITNYGYTF.

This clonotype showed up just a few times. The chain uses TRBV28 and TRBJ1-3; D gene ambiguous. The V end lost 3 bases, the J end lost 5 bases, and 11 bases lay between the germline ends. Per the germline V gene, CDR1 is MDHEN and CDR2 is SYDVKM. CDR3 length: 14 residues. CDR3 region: CASSFGERRNTIYF. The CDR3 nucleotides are TGTGCCAGCAGTTTCGGGGAGCGTAGAAACACCATATATTTT.

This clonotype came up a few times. Here the CDR3 DNA reads TGTGCCATCAGTCGGGACAGGGGGGGAGCTAATGAAAAACTGTTTTTT. Residues: CAISRDRGGANEKLFF. V gene TRBV10-3 combines with J gene TRBJ1-4; 11 bases fit TRBD1. The CDR3 is 16 residues long. The trim removed 5 bases at V and 3 bases at J, leaving 5 bases unmatched. Germline CDR1 reads ENHRY; CDR2 reads SYGVKD.

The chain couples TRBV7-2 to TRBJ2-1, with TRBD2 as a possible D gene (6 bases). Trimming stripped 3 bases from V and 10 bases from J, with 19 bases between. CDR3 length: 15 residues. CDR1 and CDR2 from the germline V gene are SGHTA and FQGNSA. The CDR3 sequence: CASSFRDSDSYEQFF. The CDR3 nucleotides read TGTGCCAGCAGCTTCCGGGACTCCGACTCCTACGAGCAGTTCTTC.

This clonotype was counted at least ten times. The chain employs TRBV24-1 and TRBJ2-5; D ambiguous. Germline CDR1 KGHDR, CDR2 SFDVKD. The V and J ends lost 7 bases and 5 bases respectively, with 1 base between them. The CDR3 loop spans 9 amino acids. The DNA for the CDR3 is TGTGCCACCAGGGAGACCCAGTACTTC. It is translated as CATRETQYF.

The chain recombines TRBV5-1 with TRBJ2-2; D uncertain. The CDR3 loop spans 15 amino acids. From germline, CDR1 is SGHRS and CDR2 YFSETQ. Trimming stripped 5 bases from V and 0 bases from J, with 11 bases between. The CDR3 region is CASSFSLPNTGELFF. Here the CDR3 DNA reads TGCGCCAGCAGTTTTTCACTTCCGAACACCGGGGAGCTGTTTTTT. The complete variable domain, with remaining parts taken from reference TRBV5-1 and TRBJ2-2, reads KAGVTQTPRYLIKTRGQQVTLSCSPISGHRSVSWYQQTPGQGLQFLFEYFSETQRNKGNFPGRFSGRQFSNSRSEMNVSTLELGDSALYLCASSFSLPNTGELFFGEGSRLTVL.

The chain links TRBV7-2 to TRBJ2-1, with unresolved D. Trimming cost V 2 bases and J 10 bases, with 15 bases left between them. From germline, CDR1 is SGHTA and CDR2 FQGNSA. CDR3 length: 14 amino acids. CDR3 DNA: TGTGCCAGCAGCTTACAGACATCCTCCTACGAGCAGTTCTTC. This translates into CASSLQTSSYEQFF.